This TCR beta chain was sequenced in a study of shared clonotypes between healthy human individuals. Findings and caveats of the study: When compared with the clonotypes that were shared by all four sorted-subset donors, the non-shared clonotypes turned out to have lower generation probabilities.

Only CD45RO-negative cells positively selected for CCR7 counted as naive CD8 cells, so terminally differentiated effector memory CD45RA+ cells were excluded. This table comes from immunoSEQ multiplex PCR, and its TCRdb copy is limited to in-frame clones, with some not included. Of some 1,900,000 clones listed, just under 95% are singletons. Trimming shortened V by 6 bases and J by 3 bases, and 18 bases separated the two germline ends. Germline V CDR1 and CDR2: MNHEY, SVGAGI. The CDR3 runs to 15 residues. About this clone itself: Its specificity is not known.

The sample taken for sequencing was naive CD8+ T cells sorted from blood. This clonotype originated in a man in his late teens or twenties in good health. The genes are TRBV6-5 and TRBJ2-7; the D call may be TRBD1 or TRBD2 (7 bases each). Here the CDR3 DNA reads TGTGCCAGCAGCCTCCGACAGGGAGGGTTCTACGAGCAGTACTTC. This translates into CASSLRQGGFYEQYF.